Shown below are 32 T cell receptor beta chains from a single sample sequenced in a study of CD8 T cells in ankylosing spondylitis. Each CDR3 protein is one row after TCRdb ran MiXCR on the 5' RACE reads. The repertoire consists of 200,000 to 300,000 distinct CDR3 sequences, with 20% to 30% occurring once and the leading ten covering roughly 0.6%. The sample taken for sequencing was blood, either unsorted or a sorted T cell fraction (not recorded which). These receptors were taken from a male donor with ankylosing spondylitis or in good health (not recorded which).

This clonotype was counted many times. The chain uses TRBV20-1 and TRBJ1-2, with 7 bases identical to TRBD1. The CDR3 has 14 residues. Germline V gene data show CDR1 as DFQATT and CDR2 as SNEGSKA (reference sequence). V dropped 5 bases and J dropped 5; count of bases not matched to a gene: 11. The DNA for the CDR3 is TGCAGTGCTTCGACCACCTACAGGGGATATGGCTACACCTTC. This codes for CSASTTYRGYGYTF.

This clonotype was detected a few times. This rearrangement joins TRBV6-1 to TRBJ2-7, with 8 bases identical to TRBD2. The CDR3 covers 15 residues. After removal of 7 bases from V and 3 bases from J, the junction contained 11 bases not matched to a gene. Germline V lookup: CDR1 MNHNS, CDR2 SASEGT. The CDR3 DNA follows: TGTGCCAGCACCGTCGGGAGGGGAGGCGGCTACGAGCAGTACTTC. This sequence encodes CASTVGRGGGYEQYF.

This clonotype has a handful of counts. CDR3 region: CSVEDSGTGGNEQFF. CDR3 bases: TGCAGCGTTGAAGACTCCGGGACAGGGGGCAATGAGCAGTTCTTC. The chain couples TRBV29-1 to TRBJ2-1; the match to TRBD1 covers 11 bases. The germline V gene has CDR1 SQVTM and CDR2 ANQGSEA. V lost 0 bases to trimming and J lost 6 bases; unmatched junction nucleotides: 4. The CDR3 consists of 15 residues.

This clonotype was counted many times. The V gene is TRBV10-3, the J gene TRBJ2-3; 12 bases align to TRBD2. V gave up 5 bases and J gave up 1 base; unmatched junction bases: 4. Germline V gene data show CDR1 as ENHRY and CDR2 as SYGVKD. The CDR3 length is 16 residues. The CDR3 loop is CAISPSGGAGTDTQYF. CDR3 in DNA: TGTGCCATCAGTCCTAGCGGGGGGGCTGGCACAGATACGCAGTATTTT.

This clonotype was counted a few times. The chain carries TRBV20-1 and TRBJ2-3; 7 bases align to TRBD1. The CDR3 has 16 residues. The V and J ends lost 5 bases and 2 bases, in that order; junction bases with no gene match: 13. Germline V gene sequence: CDR1 DFQATT, CDR2 SNEGSKA (reference sequence). CDR3 loop: CSAPTLGGVDTDTQYF. The DNA of the CDR3 is TGCAGTGCTCCGACCCTAGGGGGCGTAGACACAGATACGCAGTATTTT.

The chain has TRBV29-1 and TRBJ2-3; D gene ambiguous. The CDR3 spans 10 residues. Germline-derived CDR1 and CDR2 are SQVTM and ANQGSEA. The V end lost 6 bases, the J end lost 6 bases, and 7 bases lay between the germline ends. In DNA, the CDR3 is TGCAGCGTCGGTATGGATACGCAGTATTTT. It codes for CSVGMDTQYF.

This clonotype has at least ten counts. The genes are TRBV12-3 or TRBV12-4 and TRBJ2-3; 9 bases map to TRBD2. The CDR3 is made up of 16 amino acids. The J segment lost 0 bases and the V segment lost 9 bases, leaving 10 bases of the junction unmatched. CDR3 loop: CARKTLAGPSTDTQYF. For the CDR3, the DNA is TGTGCCAGGAAGACCCTAGCGGGGCCAAGCACAGATACGCAGTATTTT.

This clonotype was seen a few times. The CDR3 protein is CASSYGTPTDTQYF. Here the CDR3 DNA reads TGTGCCAGCAGTTACGGTACCCCCACAGATACGCAGTATTTT. The rearrangement uses TRBV6-5 and TRBJ2-3, with D hard to call. The germline V gene has CDR1 MNHEY and CDR2 SVGAGI. This CDR3 spans 14 amino acids. Trimming removed 2 bases at V and 2 bases at J, with 8 bases between.

J is TRBJ2-3 and V is TRBV10-3; 9 nucleotides line up with TRBD1. CDR1 ENHRY and CDR2 SYGVKD come from the germline V gene. The CDR3 sequence is 16 residues long. Losses at the gene ends were 7 bases for V and 4 bases for J; bases not matched to a gene: 12. The DNA for the CDR3 is TGTGCCATCACCTCCACGGACAGGGGATGGCCAGATACGCAGTATTTT. It specifies CAITSTDRGWPDTQYF.

The chain is built from TRBV20-1 and TRBJ2-1, with 8 bases aligning to TRBD2. This CDR3 spans 14 amino acids. J lost 4 bases, V lost 2 bases, and 4 bases had no gene match. Germline CDR1 reads DFQATT; CDR2 reads SNEGSKA (reference sequence). The CDR3: CSARPLAGYNEQFF. DNA of the CDR3: TGCAGTGCTAGACCTTTAGCGGGGTACAATGAGCAGTTCTTC.

The V call is TRBV5-1, the J call TRBJ2-3; D not certain. V dropped 4 bases and J dropped 4 bases, with 7 bases sitting between them. Germline V gene sequence: CDR1 SGHRS, CDR2 YFSETQ. The CDR3 sequence is 12 residues long. The CDR3 sequence: CASSNPSDTQYF. CDR3 nucleotide sequence: TGCGCCAGCAGCAATCCTTCAGATACGCAGTATTTT.

The chain employs TRBV20-1 and TRBJ2-3, with TRBD2 matching 8 bases. CDR1 DFQATT and CDR2 SNEGSKA come from the germline V gene (reference sequence). There are 15 residues in the CDR3. Germline trimming cut 6 bases from V and 3 bases from J; bases unmatched to any gene: 11. This CDR3 is CSAPTGGAGTDTQYF. The CDR3 region has the DNA TGCAGTGCGCCCACCGGGGGGGCAGGGACAGATACGCAGTATTTT.

The genes are TRBV20-1 and TRBJ2-3; 9 nucleotides line up with TRBD1. The V gene's germline CDR1 is DFQATT and CDR2 SNEGSKA (reference sequence). With V trimmed by 6 bases and J by 5 bases, 3 bases remained unmatched. The CDR3 loop spans 12 amino acids. CDR3 bases: TGCAGTGCCCCGGACAGGGGAGATACGCAGTATTTT. Its translation is CSAPDRGDTQYF.

This chain joins TRBV15 and TRBJ2-1; D gene ambiguous. With 6 bases removed from V and 3 bases from J, the gap between germline ends came to 18 bases. The CDR3 contains 16 residues. Germline V CDR1 and CDR2: LNHNV, YYDKDF (reference sequence). This chain's CDR3 is CATSPSRGTLYNEQFF. In nucleotides, the CDR3 is TGTGCCACCAGTCCGAGCCGTGGCACCCTCTACAATGAGCAGTTCTTC.

This clonotype came up many times. The chain carries TRBV12-3 or TRBV12-4 and TRBJ1-1; D call uncertain. The length of the CDR3 is 12 residues. The V gene lost 5 bases and the J gene lost 10 bases, with 14 bases spanning the gap. The CDR3 sequence: CASSITTGVAFF. CDR3 nucleotide sequence: TGTGCCAGCAGTATAACTACCGGGGTAGCTTTCTTT.

Only a few counts were recorded for this clonotype. The V call is TRBV5-1, the J call TRBJ2-5; unclear D gene. The CDR3 runs 12 residues. The V end was cut by 2 bases, the J end by 4 bases, with 6 bases between. The germline gives CDR1 SGHRS, CDR2 YFSETQ. The DNA of the CDR3 is TGCGCCAGCAGCTTACCCACAGAGACCCAGTACTTC. This translates into CASSLPTETQYF.

This clonotype was counted ten times or more. The V call is TRBV20-1, the J call TRBJ2-3; D may be TRBD2 (6 bases). CDR1 DFQATT and CDR2 SNEGSKA come from the germline V gene (reference sequence). The ends were cut back, 3 bases at V and 0 bases at J, with 16 bases in the middle. There are 16 residues in the CDR3. CDR3 loop: CSASRDSLTSTDTQYF. CDR3 DNA: TGCAGTGCTAGCAGGGACTCCTTAACTAGCACAGATACGCAGTATTTT.

Many counts were recorded for this clonotype. The rearrangement uses TRBV20-1 and TRBJ2-3; 10 bases fit TRBD2. Germline CDR1 reads DFQATT; CDR2 reads SNEGSKA (reference sequence). Trimming cost V 0 bases and J 6 bases; bases outside gene matches: 6. The CDR3 is 15 amino acids. The CDR3 protein is CSARDPSGGRDTQYF. CDR3 sequence (DNA): TGCAGTGCTAGAGATCCTAGCGGGGGTCGGGATACGCAGTATTTT.

This clonotype has ten or more counts. The rearrangement links TRBV20-1 to TRBJ2-2, with TRBD2 identical over 10 bases. The V segment lost 5 bases and the J segment 6 bases; nucleotides outside the gene matches: 3. Germline V gene lookup returns CDR1 DFQATT and CDR2 SNEGSKA (reference sequence). The CDR3 has 13 amino acids. In DNA, the CDR3 is TGCAGTGCTGCGGGACTAGCGCCCGGGGAGCTGTTTTTT. It encodes CSAAGLAPGELFF.

Notes on this clonotype: Germline and junction disagree at one end, which may indicate a read error. As DNA, the CDR3 is TGCAGTGCCAGAGCGGGGGGGCCTGAGACCCAGTACTTC. Its protein is CSARAGGPETQYF. The chain couples TRBV20-1 to TRBJ2-5, with 10 bases aligning to TRBD2. CDR1 is DFQATT, CDR2 SNEGSKA, per germline (reference sequence). CDR3 length equals 13 residues.

This clonotype was observed at least ten times. The V gene is TRBV6-1, the J gene TRBJ2-4; D unresolved. The CDR3 extends over 16 amino acids. Trimming took off 6 bases at V and 0 bases at J, with 15 bases between the two ends. Looked up from germline, CDR1 is MNHNS and CDR2 is SASEGT. CDR3 amino acids: CASRRTFDLAKNIQYF. The CDR3 DNA is TGTGCCAGCAGGAGGACGTTTGACCTAGCCAAAAACATTCAGTACTTC.

This clonotype has at least ten counts. The rearrangement uses TRBV20-1 and TRBJ1-5; tentatively, D is TRBD1 (5 bases). Trimming shortened V by 0 bases and J by 2 bases, and 17 bases separated the two germline ends. This CDR3 is 17 amino acids long. Germline CDR1 DFQATT, CDR2 SNEGSKA (reference sequence). The CDR3 is CSARDSLQDYGNQPQHF. CDR3 sequence (DNA): TGCAGTGCTAGAGATTCGCTACAGGATTATGGCAATCAGCCCCAGCATTTT.

The V call is TRBV20-1, the J call TRBJ2-3; 9 bases match TRBD2. The CDR3 is 16 amino acids. In germline, CDR1 is DFQATT, CDR2 SNEGSKA (reference sequence). V was pared by 1 base and J by 2 bases, with 7 bases of the junction left unmatched. In DNA form, the CDR3 reads TGCAGTGCTAGAGTCTGGGGCGGGGGGGCCACAGATACGCAGTATTTT. Its translation: CSARVWGGGATDTQYF.

This clonotype showed up many times. V and J are TRBV6-1 and TRBJ2-1, with D uncertain. Trimming stripped 3 bases from V and 1 base from J, with 13 bases between. CDR3 length: 16 residues. From germline, CDR1 is MNHNS and CDR2 SASEGT. The chain's CDR3 is CASSDTLTISYNEQFF. CDR3 nucleotides: TGTGCCAGCAGTGACACCCTTACCATATCCTACAATGAGCAGTTCTTC.

The chain links TRBV15 to TRBJ2-7, with 9 nucleotides matching TRBD1. Germline loops: CDR1 LNHNV, CDR2 YYDKDF (reference sequence). V dropped 4 bases and J dropped 6; count of bases not matched to a gene: 10. This CDR3 comprises 15 residues. The CDR3 bases are TGTGCCACCAGCAAAGACGACAGGGGGTATGGCGAGCAGTACTTC. Amino acid sequence: CATSKDDRGYGEQYF.

The chain carries TRBV20-1 and TRBJ2-1, with no clear D. With 3 bases removed from V and 4 bases from J, the gap between germline ends came to 10 bases. The CDR3 contains 13 residues. Germline V gene sequence: CDR1 DFQATT, CDR2 SNEGSKA (reference sequence). DNA of the CDR3: TGCAGTGCTAGGACCGGGTCATACAATGAGCAGTTCTTC. Protein product: CSARTGSYNEQFF.

The genes are TRBV20-1 and TRBJ1-2; no firm D call. V dropped 6 bases and J dropped 4 bases, with 15 bases sitting between them. The CDR3 sequence is 13 residues long. Germline V gene lookup returns CDR1 DFQATT and CDR2 SNEGSKA (reference sequence). The CDR3, as DNA: TGCAGTGCCGAGGGTACCGTTGGCTATGGCTACACCTTC. This encodes CSAEGTVGYGYTF.

The V gene is TRBV7-9, the J gene TRBJ2-1; 11 positions agree with TRBD2. V lost 5 bases and J lost 6; bases outside the gene matches: 9. Germline assignment: CDR1 SEHNR and CDR2 FQNEAQ (reference sequence). The CDR3 sequence is 16 residues long. The CDR3 DNA reads as TGTGCCAGCAGCCAAATAGCGGGGGGGCCCGTCAATGAGCAGTTCTTC. Translation gives CASSQIAGGPVNEQFF.

This clonotype was seen at least ten times. The J gene is TRBJ1-2, the V gene TRBV20-1; perhaps TRBD1 as D (6 bases). Germline V lookup: CDR1 DFQATT, CDR2 SNEGSKA (reference sequence). The V end lost 6 bases, the J end lost 8 bases, and 22 bases lay between the germline ends. There are 14 residues in the CDR3. CDR3 in amino acids: CSAPQRPGVGGYTF. CDR3 in DNA: TGCAGTGCCCCGCAACGGCCAGGGGTGGGCGGCTACACCTTC.

Ten or more counts support this clonotype. The chain has TRBV24-1 and TRBJ2-3; tentative D call: TRBD2 (5 bases). Trimming left V 4 bases short and J 2 bases short, with 12 bases between. The germline V gene encodes CDR1 KGHDR and CDR2 SFDVKD. This CDR3 contains 15 residues. The CDR3 spells CATSDERRPTDTQYF. The CDR3 bases are TGTGCCACCAGTGACGAGCGGAGACCCACAGATACGCAGTATTTT.

There are many counts of this clonotype. This chain connects TRBV3-1 to TRBJ2-3; D may be TRBD2 (5 bases). V lost 9 bases to trimming and J lost 2 bases, with 18 bases between them. This CDR3 region has 15 residues. Germline values: CDR1 LGHDT, CDR2 YNNKEL (reference sequence). The CDR3 protein is CASSGIHATTDTQYF. CDR3 bases: TGTGCCAGTTCCGGGATCCACGCTACCACAGATACGCAGTATTTT.

This clonotype appeared many times. The rearrangement uses TRBV11-1 and TRBJ2-5; 9 bases are shared with TRBD1. The germline CDR1 and CDR2 sequences are SGHAT and FQDESV (reference sequence). Trimming took 4 bases from V and 3 from J; bases not matched to a gene: 9. This CDR3 has 16 residues. The DNA of the CDR3 is TGTGCCAGCAGCTCCGCGAGGACAGGGGACGAAGAGACCCAGTACTTC. Amino acid sequence: CASSSARTGDEETQYF.